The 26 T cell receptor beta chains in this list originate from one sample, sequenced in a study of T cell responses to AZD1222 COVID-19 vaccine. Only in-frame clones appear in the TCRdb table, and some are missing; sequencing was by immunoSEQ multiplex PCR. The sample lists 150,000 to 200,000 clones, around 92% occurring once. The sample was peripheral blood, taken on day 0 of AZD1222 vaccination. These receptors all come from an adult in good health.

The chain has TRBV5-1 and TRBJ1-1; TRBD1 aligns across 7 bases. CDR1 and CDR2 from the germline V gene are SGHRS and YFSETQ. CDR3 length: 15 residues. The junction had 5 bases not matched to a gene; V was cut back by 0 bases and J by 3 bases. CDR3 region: CASSLDRGGYTEAFF. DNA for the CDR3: TGCGCCAGCAGCTTGGACAGGGGAGGGTACACTGAAGCTTTCTTT. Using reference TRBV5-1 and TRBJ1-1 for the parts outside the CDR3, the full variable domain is KAGVTQTPRYLIKTRGQQVTLSCSPISGHRSVSWYQQTPGQGLQFLFEYFSETQRNKGNFPGRFSGRQFSNSRSEMNVSTLELGDSALYLCASSLDRGGYTEAFFGQGTRLTVV.

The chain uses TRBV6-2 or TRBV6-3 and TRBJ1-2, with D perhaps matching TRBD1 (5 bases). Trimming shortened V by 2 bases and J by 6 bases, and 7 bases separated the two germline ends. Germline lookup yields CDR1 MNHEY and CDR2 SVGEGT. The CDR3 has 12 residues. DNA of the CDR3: TGTGCCAGCAGTTACCGGGGGGATGGCTACACCTTC. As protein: CASSYRGDGYTF.

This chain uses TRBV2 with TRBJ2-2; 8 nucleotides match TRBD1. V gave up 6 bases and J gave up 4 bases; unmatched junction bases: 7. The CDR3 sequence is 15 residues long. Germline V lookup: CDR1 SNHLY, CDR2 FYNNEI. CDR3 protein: CASRTRTGPTGELFF. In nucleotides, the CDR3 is TGTGCCAGCAGAACTCGGACAGGGCCCACCGGGGAGCTGTTTTTT.

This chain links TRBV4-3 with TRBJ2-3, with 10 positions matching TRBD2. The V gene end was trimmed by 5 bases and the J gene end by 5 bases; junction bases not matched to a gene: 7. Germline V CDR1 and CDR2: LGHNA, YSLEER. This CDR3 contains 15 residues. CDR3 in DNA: TGCGCCAGCAGCAAGGAGCGGGGGGGCCGAGATACGCAGTATTTT. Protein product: CASSKERGGRDTQYF.

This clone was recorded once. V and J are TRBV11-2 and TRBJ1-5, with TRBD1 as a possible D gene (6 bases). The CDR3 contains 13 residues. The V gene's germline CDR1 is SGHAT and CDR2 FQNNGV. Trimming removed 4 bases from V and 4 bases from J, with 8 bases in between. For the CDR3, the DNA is TGTGCCAGCAGCTCACAGGGAAATCAGCCCCAGCATTTT. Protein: CASSSQGNQPQHF.

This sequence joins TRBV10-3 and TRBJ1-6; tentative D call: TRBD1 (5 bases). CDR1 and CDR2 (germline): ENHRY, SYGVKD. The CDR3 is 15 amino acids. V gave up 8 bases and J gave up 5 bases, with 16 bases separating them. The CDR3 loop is CAISVGHNDNSPLHF. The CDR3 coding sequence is TGTGCCATCTCCGTCGGACACAATGATAATTCACCCCTCCACTTT.

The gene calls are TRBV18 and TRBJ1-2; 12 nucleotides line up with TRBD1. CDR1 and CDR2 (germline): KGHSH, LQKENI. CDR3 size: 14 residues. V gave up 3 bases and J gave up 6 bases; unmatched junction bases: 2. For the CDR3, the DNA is TGTGCCAGCTCACCGGGACAGGGGGCGAATGGCTACACCTTC. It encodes CASSPGQGANGYTF.

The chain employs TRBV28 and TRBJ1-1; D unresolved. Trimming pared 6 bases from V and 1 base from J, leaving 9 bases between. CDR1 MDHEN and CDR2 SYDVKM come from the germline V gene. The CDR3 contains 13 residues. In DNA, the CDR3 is TGTGCCAGCAGCGTAGGGCAGAACACTGAAGCTTTCTTT. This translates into CASSVGQNTEAFF.

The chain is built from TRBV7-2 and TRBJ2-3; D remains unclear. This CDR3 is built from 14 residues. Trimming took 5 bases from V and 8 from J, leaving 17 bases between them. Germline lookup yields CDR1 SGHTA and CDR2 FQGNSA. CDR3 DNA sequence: TGTGCCAGCAGCCTTACATCTAACACGGGTACGCAGTATTTT. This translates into CASSLTSNTGTQYF.

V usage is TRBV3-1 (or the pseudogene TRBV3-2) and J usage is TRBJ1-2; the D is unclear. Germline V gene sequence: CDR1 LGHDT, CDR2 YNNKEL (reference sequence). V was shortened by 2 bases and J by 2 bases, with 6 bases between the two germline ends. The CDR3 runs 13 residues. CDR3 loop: CASSQPQNYGYTF. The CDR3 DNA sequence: TGTGCCAGCAGCCAACCACAGAACTATGGCTACACCTTC.

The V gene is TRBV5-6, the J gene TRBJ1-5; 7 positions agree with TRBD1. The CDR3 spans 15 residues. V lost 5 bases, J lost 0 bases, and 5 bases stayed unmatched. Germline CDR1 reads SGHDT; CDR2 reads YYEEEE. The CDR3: CASSSGGYSNQPQHF. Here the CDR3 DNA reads TGTGCCAGCAGTTCAGGGGGATATAGCAATCAGCCCCAGCATTTT. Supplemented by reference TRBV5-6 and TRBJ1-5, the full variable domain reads DAGVTQSPTHLIKTRGQQVTLRCSPKSGHDTVSWYQQALGQGPQFIFQYYEEEERQRGNFPDRFSGHQFPNYSSELNVNALLLGDSALYLCASSSGGYSNQPQHFGDGTRLSIL.

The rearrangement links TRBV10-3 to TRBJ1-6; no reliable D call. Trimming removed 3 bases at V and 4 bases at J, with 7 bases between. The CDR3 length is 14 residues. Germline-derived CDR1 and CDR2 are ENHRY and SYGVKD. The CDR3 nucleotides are TGTGCCATCAGTGAAACGTTTTATAATTCACCCCTCCACTTT. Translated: CAISETFYNSPLHF.

DNA for the CDR3: TGTGCCAGCAGCCATACACAGGGCGGCGAGCAGTACTTC. Translating gives CASSHTQGGEQYF. The chain joins TRBV14 to TRBJ2-7, with D possibly being TRBD1 (6 bases). Germline V gene data show CDR1 as SGHDN and CDR2 as FVKESK. V lost 3 bases to trimming and J lost 6 bases, with 12 bases between them. The CDR3 length is 13 residues.

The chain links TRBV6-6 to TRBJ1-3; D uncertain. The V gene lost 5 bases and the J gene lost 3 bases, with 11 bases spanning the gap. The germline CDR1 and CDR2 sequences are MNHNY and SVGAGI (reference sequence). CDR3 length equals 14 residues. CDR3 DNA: TGTGCCAGCAGTCATCTAGGGATTGGAAACACCATATATTTT. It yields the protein CASSHLGIGNTIYF.

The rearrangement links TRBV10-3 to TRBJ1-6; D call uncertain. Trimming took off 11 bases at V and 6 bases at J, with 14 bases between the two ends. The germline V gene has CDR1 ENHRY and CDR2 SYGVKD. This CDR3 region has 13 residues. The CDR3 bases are TGTGCCGTGCACCCTGACCTTAATTCACCCCTCCACTTT. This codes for CAVHPDLNSPLHF.

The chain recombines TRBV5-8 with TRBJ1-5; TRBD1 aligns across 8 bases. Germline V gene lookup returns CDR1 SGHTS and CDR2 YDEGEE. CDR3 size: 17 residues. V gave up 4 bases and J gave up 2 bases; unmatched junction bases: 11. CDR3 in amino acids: CASSRITGGEGNQPQHF. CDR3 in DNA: TGTGCCAGCAGCCGCATCACAGGGGGAGAAGGCAATCAGCCCCAGCATTTT. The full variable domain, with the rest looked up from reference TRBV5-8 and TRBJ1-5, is EAGVTQSPTHLIKTRGQQATLRCSPISGHTSVYWYQQALGLGLQFLLWYDEGEERNRGNFPPRFSGRQFPNYSSELNVNALELEDSALYLCASSRITGGEGNQPQHFGDGTRLSIL.

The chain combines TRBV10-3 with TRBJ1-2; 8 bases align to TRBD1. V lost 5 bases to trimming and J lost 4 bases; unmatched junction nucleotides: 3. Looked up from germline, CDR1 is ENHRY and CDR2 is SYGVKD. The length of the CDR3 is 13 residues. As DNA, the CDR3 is TGTGCCATCAGTTCGACAGGGGTCTATGGCTACACCTTC. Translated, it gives CAISSTGVYGYTF.

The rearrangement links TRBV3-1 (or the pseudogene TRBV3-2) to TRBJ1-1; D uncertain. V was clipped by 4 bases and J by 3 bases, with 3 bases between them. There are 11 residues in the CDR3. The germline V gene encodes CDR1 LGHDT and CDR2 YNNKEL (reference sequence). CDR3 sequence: CASSLHTEAFF. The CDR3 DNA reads TGTGCCAGCAGCCTACACACTGAAGCTTTCTTT.

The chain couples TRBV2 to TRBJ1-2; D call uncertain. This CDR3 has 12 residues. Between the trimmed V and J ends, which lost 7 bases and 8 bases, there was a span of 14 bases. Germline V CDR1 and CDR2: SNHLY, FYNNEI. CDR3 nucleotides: TGTGCCAGCAACCAAAGGATAGGGGGCTACACCTTC. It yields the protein CASNQRIGGYTF.

CDR3 in DNA: TGCGCCAGCAGCAGCGGACAGGGGGATTCACCCCTCCACTTT. Amino acids: CASSSGQGDSPLHF. This chain connects TRBV5-1 to TRBJ1-6; 10 bases line up with TRBD1. V lost 4 bases, J lost 8 bases, and 3 bases stayed unmatched. The CDR3 sequence is 14 residues long. Germline lookup yields CDR1 SGHRS and CDR2 YFSETQ. The complete variable domain, with remaining parts taken from reference TRBV5-1 and TRBJ1-6, reads KAGVTQTPRYLIKTRGQQVTLSCSPISGHRSVSWYQQTPGQGLQFLFEYFSETQRNKGNFPGRFSGRQFSNSRSEMNVSTLELGDSALYLCASSSGQGDSPLHFGNGTRLTVT.

The CDR3 here is CASSLVVQGTPEAFF. CDR3 DNA sequence: TGTGCCAGCAGCTTGGTGGTACAGGGTACCCCTGAAGCTTTCTTT. J is TRBJ1-1 and V is TRBV5-5, with D possibly TRBD1 on 6 matching bases. The CDR3 loop spans 15 amino acids. Trimming took 0 bases from V and 6 from J, leaving 15 bases between them. Germline CDR1 SGHKS, CDR2 YYEKEE (reference sequence). Using reference TRBV5-5 and TRBJ1-1 for the parts outside the CDR3, the full variable domain is DAGVTQSPTHLIKTRGQQVTLRCSPISGHKSVSWYQQVLGQGPQFIFQYYEKEERGRGNFPDRFSARQFPNYSSELNVNALLLGDSALYLCASSLVVQGTPEAFFGQGTRLTVV.

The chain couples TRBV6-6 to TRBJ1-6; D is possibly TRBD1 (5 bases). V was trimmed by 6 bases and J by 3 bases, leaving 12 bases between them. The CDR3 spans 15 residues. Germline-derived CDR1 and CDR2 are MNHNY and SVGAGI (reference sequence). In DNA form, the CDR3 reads TGTGCCAGCAGACCACAGGTTCTCTATAATTCACCCCTCCACTTT. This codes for CASRPQVLYNSPLHF.

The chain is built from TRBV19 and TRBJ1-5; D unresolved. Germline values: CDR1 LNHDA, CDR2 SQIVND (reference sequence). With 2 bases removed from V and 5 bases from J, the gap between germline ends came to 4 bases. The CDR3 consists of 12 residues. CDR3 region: CASSIRDQPQHF. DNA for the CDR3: TGTGCCAGTAGTATACGGGATCAGCCCCAGCATTTT.

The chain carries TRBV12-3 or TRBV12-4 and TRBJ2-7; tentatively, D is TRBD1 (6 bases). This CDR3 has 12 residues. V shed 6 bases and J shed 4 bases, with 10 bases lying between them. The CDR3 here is CASSQTGYEQYF. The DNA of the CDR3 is TGTGCCAGCAGCCAGACAGGTTACGAGCAGTACTTC.

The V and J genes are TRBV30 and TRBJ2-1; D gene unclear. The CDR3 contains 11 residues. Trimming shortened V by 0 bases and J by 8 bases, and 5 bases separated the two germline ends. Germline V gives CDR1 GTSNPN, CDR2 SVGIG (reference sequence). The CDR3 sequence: CAWSVIDEQFF. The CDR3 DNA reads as TGTGCCTGGAGTGTAATTGATGAGCAGTTCTTC.

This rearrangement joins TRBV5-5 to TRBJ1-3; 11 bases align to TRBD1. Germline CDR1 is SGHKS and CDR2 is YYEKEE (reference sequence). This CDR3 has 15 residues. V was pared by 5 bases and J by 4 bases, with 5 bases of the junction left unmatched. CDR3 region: CASRRDRGTGNTIYF. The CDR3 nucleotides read TGTGCCAGCAGACGGGACAGGGGGACAGGAAACACCATATATTTT.